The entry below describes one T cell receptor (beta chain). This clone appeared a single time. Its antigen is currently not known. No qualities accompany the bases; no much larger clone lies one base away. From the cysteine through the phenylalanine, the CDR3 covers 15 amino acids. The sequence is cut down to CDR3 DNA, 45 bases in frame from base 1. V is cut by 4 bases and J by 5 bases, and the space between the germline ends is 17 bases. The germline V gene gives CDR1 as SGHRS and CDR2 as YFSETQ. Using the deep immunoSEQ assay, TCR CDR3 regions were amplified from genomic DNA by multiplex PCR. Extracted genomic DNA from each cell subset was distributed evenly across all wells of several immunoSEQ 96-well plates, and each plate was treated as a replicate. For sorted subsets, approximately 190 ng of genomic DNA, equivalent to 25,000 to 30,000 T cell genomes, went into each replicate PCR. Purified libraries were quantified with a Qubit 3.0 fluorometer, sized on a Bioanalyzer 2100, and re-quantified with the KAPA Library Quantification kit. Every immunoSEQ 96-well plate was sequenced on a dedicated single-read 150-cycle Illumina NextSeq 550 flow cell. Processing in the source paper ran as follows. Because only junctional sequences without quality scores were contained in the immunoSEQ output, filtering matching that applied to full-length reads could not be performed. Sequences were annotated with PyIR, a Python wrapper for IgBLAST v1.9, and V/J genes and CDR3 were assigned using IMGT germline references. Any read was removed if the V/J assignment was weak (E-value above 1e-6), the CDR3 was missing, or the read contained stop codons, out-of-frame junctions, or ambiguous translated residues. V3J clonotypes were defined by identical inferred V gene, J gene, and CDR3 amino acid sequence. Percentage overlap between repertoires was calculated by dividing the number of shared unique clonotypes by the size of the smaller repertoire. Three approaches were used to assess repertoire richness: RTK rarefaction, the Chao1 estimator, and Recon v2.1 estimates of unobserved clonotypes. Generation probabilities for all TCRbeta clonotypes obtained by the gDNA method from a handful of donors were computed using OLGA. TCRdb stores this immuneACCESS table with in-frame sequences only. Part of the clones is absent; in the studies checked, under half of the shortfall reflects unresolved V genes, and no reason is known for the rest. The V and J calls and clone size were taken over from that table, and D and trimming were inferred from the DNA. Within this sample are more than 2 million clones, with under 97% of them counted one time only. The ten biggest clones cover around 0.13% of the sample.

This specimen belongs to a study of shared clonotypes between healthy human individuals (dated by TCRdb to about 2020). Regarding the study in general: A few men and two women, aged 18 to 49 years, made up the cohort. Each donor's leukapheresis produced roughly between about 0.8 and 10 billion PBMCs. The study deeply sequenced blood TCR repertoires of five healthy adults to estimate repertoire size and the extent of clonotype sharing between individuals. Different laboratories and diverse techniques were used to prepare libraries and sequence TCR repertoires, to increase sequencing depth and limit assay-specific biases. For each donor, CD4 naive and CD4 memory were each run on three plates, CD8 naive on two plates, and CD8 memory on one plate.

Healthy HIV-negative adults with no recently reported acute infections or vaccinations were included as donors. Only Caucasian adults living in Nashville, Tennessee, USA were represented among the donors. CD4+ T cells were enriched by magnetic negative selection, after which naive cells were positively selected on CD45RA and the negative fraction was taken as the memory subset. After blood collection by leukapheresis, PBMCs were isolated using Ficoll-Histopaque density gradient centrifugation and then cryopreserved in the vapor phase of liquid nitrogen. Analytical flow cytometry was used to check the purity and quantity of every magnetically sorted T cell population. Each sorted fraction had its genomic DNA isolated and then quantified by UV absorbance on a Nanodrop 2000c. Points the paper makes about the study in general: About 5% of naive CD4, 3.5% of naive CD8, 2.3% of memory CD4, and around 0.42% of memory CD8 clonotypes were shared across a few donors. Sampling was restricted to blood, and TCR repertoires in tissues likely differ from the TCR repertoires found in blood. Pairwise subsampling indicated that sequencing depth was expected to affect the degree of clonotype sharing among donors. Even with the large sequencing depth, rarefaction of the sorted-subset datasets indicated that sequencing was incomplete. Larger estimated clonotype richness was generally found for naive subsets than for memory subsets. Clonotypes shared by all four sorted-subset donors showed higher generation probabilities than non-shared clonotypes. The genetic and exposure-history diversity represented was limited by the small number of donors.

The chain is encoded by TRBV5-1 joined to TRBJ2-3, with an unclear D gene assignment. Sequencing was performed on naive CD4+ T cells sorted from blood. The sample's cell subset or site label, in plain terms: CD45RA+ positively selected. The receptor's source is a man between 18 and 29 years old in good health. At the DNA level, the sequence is TGCGCCAGCAGCGCGTTAGGGTATGCAGGAGATACGCAGTATTTT. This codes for CASSALGYAGDTQYF.